The 24 T cell receptor beta chains reported below all come from one sample, sequenced in a study of cytomegalovirus exposure and HLA in healthy donors. PCR used 60 Vbeta primers and 13 Jbeta primers. Clones were read by immunoSEQ multiplex PCR, and TCRdb kept only the in-frame ones, dropping some. The sample shows about 110,000 clones, about 78% of them seen only once. Sequencing was performed on PBMCs. The source is a woman under 40 in good health and CMV-seropositive.

V is TRBV4-1 and J is TRBJ2-2; maybe TRBD1 (6 bases). The V gene's germline CDR1 is MGHRA and CDR2 YSYEKL. The CDR3 is made up of 16 amino acids. V lost 0 bases and J 3 bases, leaving 11 bases between the germline ends. In nucleotides, the CDR3 is TGCGCCAGCAGCCAAGATCGACCAGGGGACACCGGGGAGCTGTTTTTT. Encoded protein: CASSQDRPGDTGELFF.

The chain has TRBV19 and TRBJ1-5; 10 bases fit TRBD1. The V gene's germline CDR1 is LNHDA and CDR2 SQIVND (reference sequence). The CDR3 is 17 amino acids. Trimming cost V 4 bases and J 7 bases; bases outside gene matches: 13. The CDR3 spells CASSNVGTGVTSQPQHF. The CDR3 DNA sequence: TGTGCCAGTAGTAACGTTGGGACAGGGGTTACGAGCCAGCCCCAGCATTTT.

This chain joins TRBV4-1 and TRBJ1-2; 9 bases map to TRBD1. This CDR3 has 15 amino acids. The ends lost 1 base at V and 8 bases at J; junction bases unmatched: 8. Germline loops: CDR1 MGHRA, CDR2 YSYEKL. CDR3 loop: CASSQGTGDVMGYTF. CDR3 nucleotide sequence: TGCGCCAGCAGCCAAGGGACAGGGGATGTTATGGGCTACACCTTC.

The chain combines TRBV4-2 with TRBJ2-1; tentatively, D is TRBD2 (5 bases). V gave up 0 bases and J gave up 13 bases, with 16 bases separating them. The germline V gene has CDR1 LGHNA and CDR2 YNFKEQ. The CDR3 loop spans 14 amino acids. The chain's CDR3 is CASSQDLAAEYQFF. CDR3 in DNA: TGTGCCAGCAGCCAAGATCTTGCAGCGGAGTACCAGTTCTTC.

Note on this clone: Other DNA sequences in this sample translate to the same CDR3. The chain couples TRBV6-5 to TRBJ1-2; D gene ambiguous. The germline V gene has CDR1 MNHEY and CDR2 SVGAGI. The CDR3 has 14 residues. V lost 0 bases and J 1 base, leaving 6 bases between the germline ends. The CDR3 region has the DNA TGTGCCAGCAGTTACTCTGAGGGTAACTATGGCTACACCTTC. Protein: CASSYSEGNYGYTF.

A few counts support this clone. V usage is TRBV5-1 and J usage is TRBJ1-4, with D tentatively TRBD1 (6 bases). Deletions cut 0 bases from V and 8 bases from J, with 8 bases between. CDR3 length: 13 amino acids. Germline loops: CDR1 SGHRS, CDR2 YFSETQ. As DNA, the CDR3 is TGCGCCAGCAGCTTGGTAGGGACAGAAAAACTGTTTTTT. It is translated as CASSLVGTEKLFF.

The rearrangement joins TRBV2 to TRBJ2-5, with D possibly being TRBD1 (6 bases). The CDR3 totals 14 residues. CDR1 is SNHLY and CDR2 is FYNNEI in the germline V gene. The V and J ends lost 7 bases and 2 bases respectively, with 14 bases between them. CDR3 residues: CASTVGTRQETQYF. CDR3 sequence (DNA): TGTGCCAGCACCGTCGGGACACGTCAAGAGACCCAGTACTTC.

As for this clone: Other DNA variants within this sample encode the same CDR3. V and J are TRBV4-2 and TRBJ1-5; 8 bases fit TRBD1. Germline trimming cut 4 bases from V and 4 bases from J; bases unmatched to any gene: 12. The CDR3 sequence is 17 residues long. CDR1 and CDR2 from the germline V gene are LGHNA and YNFKEQ. CDR3 region: CASSRPGDRGKNQPQHF. CDR3 bases: TGTGCCAGCAGCCGCCCGGGAGACAGGGGTAAAAATCAGCCCCAGCATTTT.

The chain combines TRBV18 with TRBJ1-1, with 8 bases matching TRBD1. CDR1 and CDR2 from the germline V gene are KGHSH and LQKENI. Trimming took 3 bases from V and 8 from J; bases not matched to a gene: 8. The CDR3 is 14 amino acids. CDR3 sequence (DNA): TGTGCCAGCTCACCTCTCGGACAGGGTGCCGAAGCTTTCTTT. Its protein product is CASSPLGQGAEAFF.

The chain combines TRBV10-3 with TRBJ1-4, with D hard to call. The germline V gene encodes CDR1 ENHRY and CDR2 SYGVKD. CDR3 size: 15 residues. V lost 3 bases, J lost 0 bases, and 8 bases lay in between. The CDR3: CAISESGSTNEKLFF. The CDR3 nucleotides are TGTGCCATCAGTGAATCAGGATCAACTAATGAAAAACTGTTTTTT.

J is TRBJ2-5 and V is TRBV20-1; possibly TRBD1 for D (6 bases). The CDR3 has 11 amino acids. CDR1 is DFQATT, CDR2 SNEGSKA, per germline (reference sequence). The CDR3 is CSRQAQETQYF. In DNA, the CDR3 is TGCAGCCGACAGGCCCAAGAGACCCAGTACTTC.

This chain uses TRBV19 with TRBJ2-1; 9 bases agree with TRBD1. Germline-derived CDR1 and CDR2 are LNHDA and SQIVND (reference sequence). V shed 1 base and J 8 bases; nucleotides not matched to a gene: 9. This CDR3 is 16 amino acids long. CDR3 nucleotide sequence: TGTGCCAGTAGTATAGGCCCGGGACAGGGTGGCGATGAGCAGTTCTTC. Translated, it gives CASSIGPGQGGDEQFF. Filled out from reference TRBV19 and TRBJ2-1, the complete variable domain reads DGGITQSPKYLFRKEGQNVTLSCEQNLNHDAMYWYRQDPGQGLRLIYYSQIVNDFQKGDIAEGYSVSREKKESFPLTVTSAQKNPTAFYLCASSIGPGQGGDEQFFGPGTRLTVL.

The chain recombines TRBV5-1 with TRBJ2-3; D possibly corresponds to TRBD2 (5 bases). The ends were cut back, 5 bases at V and 4 bases at J, with 11 bases in the middle. The CDR3 covers 13 residues. Germline CDR1 is SGHRS and CDR2 is YFSETQ. In nucleotides, the CDR3 is TGCGCCAGCAGTTTTAGCGTGTCAGATACGCAGTATTTT. This sequence encodes CASSFSVSDTQYF.

This clone was detected once. DNA of the CDR3: TGTGCCTCGGGGACAGGGGCCCACAATGAGCAGTTCTTC. Translating gives CASGTGAHNEQFF. V is TRBV10-3 and J is TRBJ2-1; 10 nucleotides line up with TRBD1. Trimming took 11 bases from V and 5 from J; bases not matched to a gene: 6. Germline V gene data show CDR1 as ENHRY and CDR2 as SYGVKD. This CDR3 has 13 amino acids.

The chain carries TRBV25-1 and TRBJ2-5, with a tentative D call TRBD1 (6 bases). CDR3 length equals 15 residues. CDR1 and CDR2 from the germline V gene are MGHDK and SYGVNS. The germline V and J ends were trimmed by 3 bases and 6 bases, with 17 bases remaining between them. The CDR3 nucleotides read TGTGCCAGCAGTGACCAACAGGGTATCTACAAGACCCAGTACTTC. This gives the protein CASSDQQGIYKTQYF.

This chain connects TRBV4-1 to TRBJ2-7, with 7 bases fitting TRBD1. The CDR3 covers 14 residues. The germline CDR1 and CDR2 sequences are MGHRA and YSYEKL. V trimming: 4 bases; J trimming: 1 base; junction bases outside the gene matches: 4. CDR3 DNA: TGCGCCAGCAGCCTGCGGACAGGATCCTACGAGCAGTACTTC. It codes for CASSLRTGSYEQYF.

The V gene is TRBV25-1, the J gene TRBJ1-1, with D unresolved. Trimming left V 7 bases short and J 4 bases short, with 7 bases between. This CDR3 has 11 amino acids. CDR1 is MGHDK and CDR2 is SYGVNS in the germline V gene. CDR3: CASTRGTEAFF. The CDR3 DNA is TGTGCCAGCACCCGGGGCACTGAAGCTTTCTTT.

This chain joins TRBV10-3 and TRBJ1-2, with TRBD1 matching over 10 bases. The CDR3 extends over 15 amino acids. Trimming took 4 bases from V and 1 from J; bases not matched to a gene: 3. Germline lookup yields CDR1 ENHRY and CDR2 SYGVKD. The CDR3 reads CAISGQGAFNYGYTF. The CDR3 DNA is TGTGCCATCAGTGGACAGGGGGCCTTTAACTATGGCTACACCTTC.

This chain connects TRBV27 to TRBJ1-1; D gene ambiguous. Germline CDR1 is MNHEY and CDR2 is SMNVEV (reference sequence). CDR3 length equals 15 residues. V was clipped by 2 bases and J by 1 base, with 11 bases between them. The CDR3 loop reads CASSLEAGTNTEAFF. For the CDR3, the DNA is TGTGCCAGCAGTTTAGAAGCAGGCACGAACACTGAAGCTTTCTTT.

The CDR3 bases are TGCGCCAGCAGCCAAACCGGGACAGGGAACACTGAAGCTTTCTTT. Protein product: CASSQTGTGNTEAFF. The rearrangement joins TRBV10-1 to TRBJ1-1; TRBD1 agrees at 8 bases. The CDR3 loop spans 15 amino acids. With V trimmed by 6 bases and J by 1 base, 7 bases remained unmatched. The V gene's germline CDR1 is WNHNN and CDR2 SYGVQD (reference sequence).

J is TRBJ2-7 and V is TRBV19, with 7 bases lining up with TRBD2. Losses at the gene ends were 5 bases for V and 0 bases for J; bases not matched to a gene: 7. This CDR3 region has 15 residues. Germline V gene lookup returns CDR1 LNHDA and CDR2 SQIVND (reference sequence). The CDR3 loop is CASSLSSGSSYEQYF. CDR3 nucleotide sequence: TGTGCCAGTAGTTTATCTAGCGGTAGCTCCTACGAGCAGTACTTC.

V usage is TRBV4-1 and J usage is TRBJ2-1; D gene uncertain. V lost 2 bases and J lost 9, with 14 bases in between. The CDR3 loop spans 14 amino acids. CDR1 is MGHRA, CDR2 YSYEKL, per germline. CDR3 in DNA: TGCGCCAGCAGCCAATATAGTTCCCTCGGTGAGCAGTTCTTC. Amino acid sequence: CASSQYSSLGEQFF.

The chain joins TRBV5-1 to TRBJ2-3, with 8 nucleotides matching TRBD2. Germline CDR1 reads SGHRS; CDR2 reads YFSETQ. The trim removed 0 bases at V and 3 bases at J, leaving 6 bases unmatched. The CDR3 covers 16 residues. As DNA, the CDR3 is TGCGCCAGCAGCTTGGGGCGGGGGGTTGGTACAGATACGCAGTATTTT. It translates to CASSLGRGVGTDTQYF.

This chain links TRBV6-5 with TRBJ1-3; no definite D call. V lost 2 bases to trimming and J lost 4 bases, with 15 bases between them. The CDR3 is made up of 16 amino acids. Germline CDR1 reads MNHEY; CDR2 reads SVGAGI. The chain's CDR3 is CASSYAVRTGGNTIYF. DNA for the CDR3: TGTGCCAGCAGTTACGCCGTCAGGACGGGAGGAAACACCATATATTTT.